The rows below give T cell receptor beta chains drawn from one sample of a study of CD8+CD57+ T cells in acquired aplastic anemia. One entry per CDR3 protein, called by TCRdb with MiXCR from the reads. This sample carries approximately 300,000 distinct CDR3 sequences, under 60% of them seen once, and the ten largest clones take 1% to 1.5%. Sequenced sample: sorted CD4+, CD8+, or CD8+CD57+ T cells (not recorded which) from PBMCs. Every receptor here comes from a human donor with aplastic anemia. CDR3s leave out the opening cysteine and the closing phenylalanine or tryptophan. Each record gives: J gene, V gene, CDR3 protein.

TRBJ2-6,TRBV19,ASTLSSGANVLT
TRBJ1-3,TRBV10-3,ASGAMSSGNTIY
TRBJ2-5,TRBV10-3,AISASSSVAETQY
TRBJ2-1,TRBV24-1,ASSPPNGPHRGEQF
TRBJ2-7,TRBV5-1,ASSSGRSGRFYEQY
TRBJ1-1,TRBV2,ASQGEMSTEAF
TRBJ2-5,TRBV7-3,ASSFEEGVTQY
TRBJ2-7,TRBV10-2,ASRGVDNSYEQY
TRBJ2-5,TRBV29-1,SVEIAGGPETQY
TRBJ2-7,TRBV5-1,ASSLPGQGNEQY
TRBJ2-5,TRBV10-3,ASSRDRIQETQY
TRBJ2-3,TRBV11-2,ASSRILRTDAQY
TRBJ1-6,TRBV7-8,ASSLGSGVGSPLH
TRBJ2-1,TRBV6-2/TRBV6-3,ASSLRDYNEQF
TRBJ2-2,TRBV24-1,ATSAWDSGANTGELF
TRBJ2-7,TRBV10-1,ASSEDRGGDEQY
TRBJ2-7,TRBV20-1,SAHTDRVDHEQY
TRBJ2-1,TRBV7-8,ASSPQRTTPRDEQF
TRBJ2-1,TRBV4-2,ASSQPIAGGSYNEQF
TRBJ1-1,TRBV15,ATTVDRNTEAF
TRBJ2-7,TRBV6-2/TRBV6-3,ASSYDRVYEQY
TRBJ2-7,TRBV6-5,ASSPTGAGPYEQY